This TCR beta chain was obtained from a study of blood T cell repertoires in COVID-19. Study in general: The United States, Italy and Spain provided the acute and convalescent COVID-19 samples. Nucleic acid was either cDNA or gDNA, and it came from T cells, B-cell-depleted T cells, or PBMCs.

In the original processing: Amplification from reference gene primers served as the basis for estimated nucleated cell counts. TCRdb's table, derived via immunoSEQ multiplex PCR, lists solely in-frame clones and lacks some. The V and J calls and clone size come from that table; D and trimming were worked out from the DNA. There are more than 100,000 clones in the sample; about 85% occur only once, and around 9.9% lies in the top ten. V shed 2 bases, J shed 5 bases, and the junction held 5 bases outside the gene matches. This CDR3 has 16 residues. Germline values: CDR1 SGHDT, CDR2 YYEEEE. The sequence derives from a man at least 80 years old with acute or convalescent COVID-19. The sequencing input was peripheral blood. The rearrangement links TRBV5-6 to TRBJ2-2, with 11 nucleotides matching TRBD2. CDR3 region: CASSFSRLAGTGELFF. The CDR3 DNA is TGTGCCAGCAGCTTCTCCAGACTAGCGGGAACCGGGGAGCTGTTTTTT. The whole variable domain, filled in from reference TRBV5-6 and TRBJ2-2, reads DAGVTQSPTHLIKTRGQQVTLRCSPKSGHDTVSWYQQALGQGPQFIFQYYEEEERQRGNFPDRFSGHQFPNYSSELNVNALLLGDSALYLCASSFSRLAGTGELFFGEGSRLTVL.